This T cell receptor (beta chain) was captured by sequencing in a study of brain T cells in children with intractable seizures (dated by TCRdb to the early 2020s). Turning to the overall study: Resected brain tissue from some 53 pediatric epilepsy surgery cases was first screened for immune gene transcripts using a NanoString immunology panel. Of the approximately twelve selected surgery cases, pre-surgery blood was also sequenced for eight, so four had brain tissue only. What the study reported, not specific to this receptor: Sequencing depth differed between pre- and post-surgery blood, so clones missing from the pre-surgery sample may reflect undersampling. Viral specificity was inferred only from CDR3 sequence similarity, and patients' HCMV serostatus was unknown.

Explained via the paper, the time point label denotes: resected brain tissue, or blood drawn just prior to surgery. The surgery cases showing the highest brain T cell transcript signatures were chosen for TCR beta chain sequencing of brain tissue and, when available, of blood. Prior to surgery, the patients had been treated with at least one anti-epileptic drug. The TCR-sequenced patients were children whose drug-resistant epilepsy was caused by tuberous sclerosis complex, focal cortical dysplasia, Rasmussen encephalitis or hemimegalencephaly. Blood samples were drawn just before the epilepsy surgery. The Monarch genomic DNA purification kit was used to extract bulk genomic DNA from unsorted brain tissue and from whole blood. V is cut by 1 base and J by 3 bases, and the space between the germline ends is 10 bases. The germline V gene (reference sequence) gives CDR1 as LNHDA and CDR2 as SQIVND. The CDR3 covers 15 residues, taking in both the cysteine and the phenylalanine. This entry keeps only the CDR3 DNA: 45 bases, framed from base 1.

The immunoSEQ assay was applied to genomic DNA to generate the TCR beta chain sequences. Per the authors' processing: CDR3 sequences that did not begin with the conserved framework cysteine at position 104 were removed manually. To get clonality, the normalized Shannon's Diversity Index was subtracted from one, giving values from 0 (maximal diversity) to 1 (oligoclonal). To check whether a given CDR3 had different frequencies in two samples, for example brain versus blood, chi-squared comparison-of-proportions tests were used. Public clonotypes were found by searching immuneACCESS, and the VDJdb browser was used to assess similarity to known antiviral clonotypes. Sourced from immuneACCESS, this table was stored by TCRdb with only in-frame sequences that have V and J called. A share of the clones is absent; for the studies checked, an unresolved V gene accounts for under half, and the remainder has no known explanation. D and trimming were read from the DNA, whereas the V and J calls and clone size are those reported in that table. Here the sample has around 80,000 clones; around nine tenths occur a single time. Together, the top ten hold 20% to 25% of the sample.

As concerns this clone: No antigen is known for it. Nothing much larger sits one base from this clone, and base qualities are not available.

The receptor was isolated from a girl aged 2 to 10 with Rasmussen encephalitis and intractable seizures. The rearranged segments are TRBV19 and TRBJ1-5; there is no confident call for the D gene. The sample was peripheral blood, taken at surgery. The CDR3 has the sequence CASSIGGGPNQPQHF. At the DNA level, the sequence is TGTGCCAGTAGTATAGGTGGAGGGCCCAATCAGCCCCAGCATTTT.